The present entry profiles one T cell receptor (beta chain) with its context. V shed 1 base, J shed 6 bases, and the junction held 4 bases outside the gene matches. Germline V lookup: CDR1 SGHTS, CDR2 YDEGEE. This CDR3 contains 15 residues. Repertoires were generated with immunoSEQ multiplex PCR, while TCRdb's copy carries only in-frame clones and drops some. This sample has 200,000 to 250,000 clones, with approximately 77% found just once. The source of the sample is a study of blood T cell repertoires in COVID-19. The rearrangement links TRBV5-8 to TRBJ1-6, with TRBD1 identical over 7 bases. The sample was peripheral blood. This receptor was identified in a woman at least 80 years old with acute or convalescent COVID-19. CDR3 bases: TGTGCCAGCAGCTTGCTACAGGGGACTAATTCACCCCTCCACTTT. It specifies CASSLLQGTNSPLHF.